This entry lists 8 T cell receptor beta chains sequenced from one sample in a study of OX40 agonist ivuxolimab in advanced cancers. Assay used: immunoSEQ multiplex PCR; TCRdb lists only in-frame clones, some missing. The profile shows roughly 22,000 clones, 86% of them singletons. Sequences were derived from CD4+ or CD8+ T cells sorted from blood, sampled in a trial of the OX40 agonist ivuxolimab. These receptors originate from an adult with an advanced solid tumor such as melanoma, head and neck, liver or kidney cancer.

The chain joins TRBV4-1 to TRBJ2-7, with D uncertain. With 4 bases removed from V and 7 bases from J, the gap between germline ends came to 20 bases. This CDR3 comprises 15 residues. From germline, CDR1 is MGHRA and CDR2 YSYEKL. This CDR3 reads CASSPQQSLMREQYF. The CDR3 bases are TGCGCCAGCAGCCCCCAGCAGTCCCTGATGAGGGAGCAGTACTTC.

The gene calls are TRBV28 and TRBJ2-5; a weak D match, TRBD2 (7 bases). The CDR3 has 15 amino acids. V lost 9 bases to trimming and J lost 3 bases, with 20 bases between them. The germline V gene encodes CDR1 MDHEN and CDR2 SYDVKM. The CDR3 sequence: CASGSFRGGEETQYF. CDR3 nucleotide sequence: TGTGCCAGTGGATCCTTTCGCGGGGGCGAAGAGACCCAGTACTTC. Based on the CDR3 plus reference TRBV28 and TRBJ2-5, the full variable domain is DVKVTQSSRYLVKRTGEKVFLECVQDMDHENMFWYRQDPGLGLRLIYFSYDVKMKEKGDIPEGYSVSREKKERFSLILESASTNQTSMYLCASGSFRGGEETQYFGPGTRLLVL.

The V call is TRBV27, the J call TRBJ2-1, with a tentative D call TRBD2 (5 bases). The ends were cut back, 5 bases at V and 6 bases at J, with 8 bases in the middle. The CDR3 covers 12 residues. The germline V gene has CDR1 MNHEY and CDR2 SMNVEV (reference sequence). The CDR3 reads CASSVGGNEQFF. CDR3 bases: TGTGCCAGCAGTGTTGGAGGCAATGAGCAGTTCTTC.

This clone occurred once. This rearrangement joins TRBV27 to TRBJ2-7; D possibly matches TRBD1 or TRBD2 (5 bases each). V shed 2 bases and J shed 1 base, with 15 bases lying between them. Per germline, CDR1 MNHEY and CDR2 SMNVEV (reference sequence). The CDR3 has 16 amino acids. Here the CDR3 reads CASSLNGRGGSYEQYF. The CDR3 DNA follows: TGTGCCAGCAGTTTAAATGGTCGGGGCGGGTCCTACGAGCAGTACTTC.

The genes are TRBV28 and TRBJ2-7; no reliable D call. The germline V gene has CDR1 MDHEN and CDR2 SYDVKM. The CDR3 totals 12 residues. Trimming cost V 7 bases and J 1 base, with 8 bases left between them. The CDR3 DNA follows: TGTGCCAGCACTGGGCTTTCCTACGAGCAGTACTTC. Translating gives CASTGLSYEQYF.

This chain uses TRBV11-2 with TRBJ2-1, with TRBD2 matching 7 bases. Germline values: CDR1 SGHAT, CDR2 FQNNGV. CDR3 length: 15 residues. The V gene end was trimmed by 0 bases and the J gene end by 7 bases; junction bases not matched to a gene: 6. The CDR3: CASSLDPGLPNEQFF. The DNA for the CDR3 is TGTGCCAGCAGCTTAGATCCGGGACTACCTAATGAGCAGTTCTTC.

This chain links TRBV7-9 with TRBJ2-7; D is undetermined. CDR1 and CDR2 (germline): SEHNR, FQNEAQ (reference sequence). This CDR3 comprises 13 residues. The V end was cut by 4 bases, the J end by 4 bases, with 11 bases between. Here the CDR3 reads CASSSGRVYEQYF. CDR3 DNA: TGTGCCAGCAGCTCGGGTCGAGTATACGAGCAGTACTTC.

This rearrangement joins TRBV11-1 to TRBJ2-5; no firm D call. The germline V and J ends were trimmed by 1 base and 5 bases, with 2 bases remaining between them. The germline gives CDR1 SGHAT, CDR2 FQDESV (reference sequence). The length of the CDR3 is 11 residues. CDR3 protein: CASSLGETQYF. CDR3 coding DNA: TGTGCCAGCAGCTTAGGGGAGACCCAGTACTTC. Drawing the rest from reference TRBV11-1 and TRBJ2-5, the complete variable domain is EAEVAQSPRYKITEKSQAVAFWCDPISGHATLYWYRQILGQGPELLVQFQDESVVDDSQLPKDRFSAERLKGVDSTLKIQPAELGDSAMYLCASSLGETQYFGPGTRLLVL.